Following are 29 T cell receptor beta chains from one sample sequenced in a study of regulatory T cells in long-lasting Graves disease. Time point specified: newly diagnosed GD, antithyroid drugs for less than 3 months. Isolated PBMC RNA provided the starting material for the TCR library. HTBI primers from iRepertoire and Arm-PCR of CDR3 regions yielded the TCR beta libraries. MiXCR was run by TCRdb on the multiplex PCR reads, yielding one entry per CDR3 protein. This table holds roughly 400,000 distinct CDR3 sequences, about a sixth found once. This sample was also put to use in a study of T cells in Graves' hyperthyroidism and ophthalmopathy.

This material consisted of peripheral blood mononuclear cells (PBMCs), taken at new diagnosis, from a patient treated with antithyroid drugs. These receptors all come from a woman between 18 and 29 years old with Graves disease.

Comment on this clonotype: A read error may account for a junction end that differs from germline. The chain has TRBV27 and TRBJ1-2; 8 bases fit TRBD1. CDR1 is MNHEY, CDR2 SMNVEV, per germline (reference sequence). The CDR3 covers 16 residues. This CDR3 is CASSSRPGGADYGYAF. For the CDR3, the DNA is TGTGCCAGCAGTTCTAGACCAGGGGGCGCGGACTATGGCTACGCCTTC.

This clonotype has just a few counts. V and J are TRBV18 and TRBJ2-5; D possibly matches TRBD1 or TRBD2 (6 bases each). The germline CDR1 and CDR2 sequences are KGHSH and LQKENI. This CDR3 comprises 15 residues. V lost 1 base, J lost 1 base, and 10 bases lay in between. The CDR3 DNA follows: TGTGCCAGCTCACCACAAGGGGGGTCCCAAGAGACCCAGTACTTC. Translated, it gives CASSPQGGSQETQYF.

This clonotype was seen ten or more times. V usage is TRBV24-1 and J usage is TRBJ1-2, with D perhaps matching TRBD1 (6 bases). Looked up from germline, CDR1 is KGHDR and CDR2 is SFDVKD. There are 13 residues in the CDR3. V shed 0 bases and J shed 8 bases, with 9 bases lying between them. The DNA for the CDR3 is TGTGCCACCAGTGATTTGCGGACAGAGGGCTACACCTTC. Translation: CATSDLRTEGYTF.

The rearrangement links TRBV27 to TRBJ1-5; 7 nucleotides line up with TRBD1. Germline CDR1 and CDR2: MNHEY and SMNVEV (reference sequence). J lost 2 bases, V lost 6 bases, and 10 bases had no gene match. The CDR3 is 16 residues long. CDR3 sequence (DNA): TGTGCCAGCAGCTGGAGAGGGGGCACTGGCAATCAGCCCCAGCATTTT. Its translation is CASSWRGGTGNQPQHF.

This clonotype was observed at least ten times. The chain joins TRBV7-2 to TRBJ2-1, with TRBD2 identical over 7 bases. The CDR3 loop spans 17 amino acids. CDR1 is SGHTA and CDR2 is FQGNSA in the germline V gene. The J segment lost 7 bases and the V segment lost 5 bases, leaving 17 bases of the junction unmatched. The CDR3 is CASSGRRLAGLSNEQFF. The CDR3, as DNA: TGTGCCAGCAGCGGGCGAAGATTAGCGGGCCTTTCGAATGAGCAGTTCTTC.

This chain joins TRBV20-1 and TRBJ2-2; D is perhaps TRBD2 (5 bases). The CDR3 length is 15 residues. CDR1 and CDR2 from the germline V gene are DFQATT and SNEGSKA (reference sequence). V was trimmed by 6 bases and J by 0 bases, leaving 14 bases between them. The CDR3 loop is CSATKRRTNTGELFF. CDR3 DNA: TGCAGTGCCACGAAAAGGAGGACGAACACCGGGGAGCTGTTTTTT.

This clonotype was seen at least ten times. The rearrangement joins TRBV20-1 to TRBJ2-3; 7 bases match TRBD1. The J segment lost 0 bases and the V segment lost 4 bases, leaving 10 bases of the junction unmatched. The V gene's germline CDR1 is DFQATT and CDR2 SNEGSKA (reference sequence). This CDR3 is built from 16 residues. The CDR3 bases are TGCAGTGCTACTCGAGTTTGGACAGGAAGCACAGATACGCAGTATTTT. Translating gives CSATRVWTGSTDTQYF.

This clonotype has ten or more counts. The gene calls are TRBV18 and TRBJ2-7; perhaps D is TRBD1 or TRBD2 (5 bases each). The CDR3 contains 14 residues. V lost 0 bases and J lost 2, with 8 bases in between. Germline values: CDR1 KGHSH, CDR2 LQKENI. CDR3 bases: TGTGCCAGCTCACCACCGAGGGGCCCCTACGAGCAGTACTTC. Its protein is CASSPPRGPYEQYF.

The table lists this clonotype with many counts. The CDR3 DNA reads as TGCGCCAGCAGCCGGACGGGACGACAGCGGGATGCCACCGGGGAGCTGTTTTTT. This gives the protein CASSRTGRQRDATGELFF. The rearrangement uses TRBV5-1 and TRBJ2-2, with TRBD2 matching over 7 bases. The CDR3 covers 18 residues. CDR1 and CDR2 from the germline V gene are SGHRS and YFSETQ. J lost 4 bases, V lost 4 bases, and 16 bases had no gene match. The full variable domain, with the rest looked up from reference TRBV5-1 and TRBJ2-2, is KAGVTQTPRYLIKTRGQQVTLSCSPISGHRSVSWYQQTPGQGLQFLFEYFSETQRNKGNFPGRFSGRQFSNSRSEMNVSTLELGDSALYLCASSRTGRQRDATGELFFGEGSRLTVL.

This clonotype was observed a few times. The CDR3 region has the DNA TGCGCCAGCAGCCCCGAGGGGTCCGCCTTCTATGGCTACACCTTC. Residues: CASSPEGSAFYGYTF. The chain uses TRBV4-1 and TRBJ1-2; D may be TRBD1 (5 bases). V was trimmed by 4 bases and J by 4 bases, leaving 16 bases between them. The V gene's germline CDR1 is MGHRA and CDR2 YSYEKL. The CDR3 length is 15 residues.

This chain links TRBV3-1 with TRBJ2-2; 14 nucleotides match TRBD2. With V trimmed by 5 bases and J by 7 bases, 6 bases remained unmatched. The CDR3 totals 16 residues. CDR1 LGHDT and CDR2 YNNKEL come from the germline V gene (reference sequence). CDR3 protein: CASSTGLAGVFGELFF. For the CDR3, the DNA is TGTGCCAGCAGCACGGGACTAGCGGGAGTGTTCGGGGAGCTGTTTTTT.

J is TRBJ2-5 and V is TRBV19; D gene ambiguous. V was cut by 3 bases and J by 7 bases, with 15 bases left in between. Per the germline V gene, CDR1 is LNHDA and CDR2 is SQIVND (reference sequence). CDR3 length: 14 amino acids. This CDR3 is CASSMAGLEGTQYF. The CDR3 DNA reads TGTGCCAGTAGTATGGCCGGGCTTGAAGGGACCCAGTACTTC.

This clonotype was recorded a few times. This chain uses TRBV4-1 with TRBJ2-5, with 7 bases fitting TRBD2. V was pared by 1 base and J by 5 bases, with 7 bases of the junction left unmatched. CDR3 length: 15 residues. Germline CDR1 is MGHRA and CDR2 is YSYEKL. CDR3 bases: TGCGCCAGCAGCCAAGTAGGGGCGCGGGGGGAGACCCAGTACTTC. Its protein product is CASSQVGARGETQYF.

A word on this clonotype: This probably arose from a read error, given a far larger clone one base away. The chain links TRBV7-2 to TRBJ2-1; 10 positions match TRBD2. With V trimmed by 8 bases and J by 10 bases, 20 bases remained unmatched. This CDR3 comprises 17 residues. CDR1 and CDR2 from the germline V gene are SGHTA and FQGNSA. The CDR3 sequence: CASAERGLAGDSYEQFF. DNA of the CDR3: TGTGCCAGCGCGGAACGAGGGCTAGCGGGAGATTCCTACGAGCAGTTCTTC.

This clonotype has a handful of counts. The J gene is TRBJ2-7, the V gene TRBV20-1; 7 bases map to TRBD1. The CDR3 spans 14 residues. Germline V lookup: CDR1 DFQATT, CDR2 SNEGSKA (reference sequence). The CDR3: CRLAGVTGSDEQYF. DNA for the CDR3: TGCAGGCTCGCCGGAGTGACAGGGAGCGACGAGCAGTACTTC.

In regard to this clonotype: Possible read error: a much larger clone is one base away. This chain connects TRBV12-3 or TRBV12-4 to TRBJ2-1; maybe TRBD2 (8 bases). V lost 4 bases and J 7 bases, leaving 29 bases between the germline ends. CDR3 size: 19 residues. In DNA form, the CDR3 reads TGTGCCAGCAGTTCCCGATCTAGCGGGCCTTGGCAGGGGGGGAATGAGCAGTTCTTC. Protein sequence: CASSSRSSGPWQGGNEQFF.

A few counts support this clonotype. This chain uses TRBV18 with TRBJ2-1; D possibly corresponds to TRBD1 (6 bases). Looked up from germline, CDR1 is KGHSH and CDR2 is LQKENI. CDR3 size: 12 residues. V dropped 3 bases and J dropped 8 bases, with 8 bases sitting between them. CDR3 in DNA: TGTGCCAGCTCACCCGAGGGGGATGAGCAGTTCTTC. It codes for CASSPEGDEQFF.

This clonotype has a count of ten or more. V and J are TRBV7-9 and TRBJ2-3; TRBD1 might be the D (5 bases). The CDR3 spans 15 residues. Germline loops: CDR1 SEHNR, CDR2 FQNEAQ (reference sequence). The V end was cut by 8 bases, the J end by 2 bases, with 17 bases between. In DNA, the CDR3 is TGTGCCAGCGCCATTAGGGCAGGGAACACAGATACGCAGTATTTT. Its protein product is CASAIRAGNTDTQYF.

This clonotype was recorded at least ten times. This rearrangement joins TRBV30 to TRBJ1-2; D is perhaps TRBD1 (5 bases). The CDR3 is made up of 11 amino acids. V was clipped by 4 bases and J by 7 bases, with 10 bases between them. Germline CDR1 reads GTSNPN; CDR2 reads SVGIG (reference sequence). Written as DNA, the CDR3 is TGTGCCTGGACGTGGGGGTCTGGCTACACCTTC. As protein: CAWTWGSGYTF. The full variable domain, completed using reference TRBV30 and TRBJ1-2, is SQTIHQWPATLVQPVGSPLSLECTVEGTSNPNLYWYRQAAGRGLQLLFYSVGIGQISSEVPQNLSASRPQDRQFILSSKKLLLSDSGFYLCAWTWGSGYTFGSGTRLTVV.

This clonotype has at least ten counts. J is TRBJ2-7 and V is TRBV7-8; D not certain. Deletions cut 0 bases from V and 4 bases from J, with 16 bases between. The CDR3 spans 16 residues. CDR1 is SGHVS and CDR2 is FQNEAQ in the germline V gene. CDR3 sequence reads: CASSLAFDGYAYEQYF. For the CDR3, the DNA is TGTGCCAGCAGCTTAGCGTTTGACGGTTACGCATACGAGCAGTACTTC.

The table lists this clonotype with a few counts. This sequence joins TRBV7-9 and TRBJ2-7; D perhaps matches TRBD1 (6 bases). Germline CDR1 and CDR2: SEHNR and FQNEAQ (reference sequence). V lost 5 bases and J lost 2, with 16 bases in between. The CDR3 contains 15 residues. CDR3 DNA sequence: TGTGCCAGCAGCCTTACGACAGGAGTCACCTACGAGCAGTACTTC. The encoded protein is CASSLTTGVTYEQYF.

This clonotype was counted at least ten times. This rearrangement joins TRBV27 to TRBJ2-7, with a tentative D call TRBD1 (5 bases). The CDR3 sequence is 15 residues long. Germline CDR1 is MNHEY and CDR2 is SMNVEV (reference sequence). Trimming pared 2 bases from V and 2 bases from J, leaving 13 bases between. CDR3 DNA: TGTGCCAGCAGTTTAGGGCCAGGGTCCCCCTACGAGCAGTACTTC. This gives the protein CASSLGPGSPYEQYF.

The chain carries TRBV4-2 and TRBJ1-5; possible D gene TRBD1, 6 bases. V shed 3 bases and J shed 5 bases, with 14 bases lying between them. The CDR3 extends over 15 amino acids. Germline V gene lookup returns CDR1 LGHNA and CDR2 YNFKEQ. The CDR3 DNA reads TGTGCCAGCAGCCAGACCGGGACATCGTATCAGCCCCAGCATTTT. This encodes CASSQTGTSYQPQHF.

This clonotype was seen more than once but under ten times. This sequence joins TRBV3-1 and TRBJ2-2; D might be TRBD2 (6 bases). Trimming took off 5 bases at V and 6 bases at J, with 19 bases between the two ends. The CDR3 sequence is 16 residues long. CDR1 LGHDT and CDR2 YNNKEL come from the germline V gene (reference sequence). CDR3 bases: TGTGCCAGCAGCTTCGGACTATCCGCTACTGCCGGGGAGCTGTTTTTT. Residues: CASSFGLSATAGELFF.

The J gene is TRBJ1-1, the V gene TRBV11-2; perhaps TRBD1 as D (5 bases). Deletions cut 5 bases from V and 1 base from J, with 17 bases between. Germline loops: CDR1 SGHAT, CDR2 FQNNGV. CDR3 length: 16 amino acids. DNA for the CDR3: TGTGCCAGCAGCCTGCAGGGTTCCCACCAGAACACTGAAGCTTTCTTT. Protein sequence: CASSLQGSHQNTEAFF.

This clonotype came up many times. This rearrangement joins TRBV18 to TRBJ1-2; 7 bases fit TRBD1. The CDR3 covers 14 residues. CDR1 and CDR2 from the germline V gene are KGHSH and LQKENI. The V and J ends lost 3 bases and 4 bases, in that order; junction bases with no gene match: 5. In nucleotides, the CDR3 is TGTGCCAGCTCACCCCAGGGACAGACCTATGGCTACACCTTC. Protein sequence: CASSPQGQTYGYTF.

On this clonotype: This may come from a read error, since a much larger clone is one base off. The chain recombines TRBV27 with TRBJ2-2, with D possibly matching TRBD1 (5 bases). This CDR3 is 14 amino acids long. The V gene's germline CDR1 is MNHEY and CDR2 SMNVEV (reference sequence). The CDR3 bases are TGTGCCGGCAGTTTAGGCGGACATCCCGGGGAGCTGTTTTTT. It specifies CAGSLGGHPGELFF.

The count of this clonotype is one. The rearrangement links TRBV9 to TRBJ2-2, with D maybe TRBD2 (6 bases). Trimming stripped 3 bases from V and 4 bases from J, with 13 bases between. The germline V gene has CDR1 SGDLS and CDR2 YYNGEE. The CDR3 spans 15 residues. In nucleotides, the CDR3 is TGTGCCAGCAGCGAGGAGGGAGTAAGCACCGGGGAGCTGTTTTTT. This sequence encodes CASSEEGVSTGELFF.

Ten or more counts support this clonotype. The V call is TRBV12-3 or TRBV12-4, the J call TRBJ2-1, with D perhaps matching TRBD1 or TRBD2 (5 bases each). With 7 bases removed from V and 10 bases from J, the gap between germline ends came to 11 bases. CDR3 size: 11 residues. The CDR3 bases are TGTGCCAGCACCTTGGGACCGGAGCAGTTCTTC. Translation gives CASTLGPEQFF.